The 24 T cell receptor beta chains in this list originate from one sample, sequenced in a study of blood T cell repertoires in COVID-19. TCRdb keeps only in-frame clones here, not all; method: immunoSEQ multiplex PCR. This table holds approximately 300,000 clones, about 86% found once. Input material: peripheral blood. The receptors were sampled from a person aged 70 to 85 with COVID-19, enrolled during active disease.

This clone was recorded a few times. The chain recombines TRBV20-1 with TRBJ1-1, with D uncertain. CDR1 is DFQATT, CDR2 SNEGSKA, per germline (reference sequence). The length of the CDR3 is 11 residues. V lost 7 bases and J 7 bases, leaving 13 bases between the germline ends. CDR3 sequence: CSVMPGSEAFF. The CDR3 DNA reads as TGCAGTGTAATGCCGGGAAGTGAAGCTTTCTTT.

The chain couples TRBV6-5 to TRBJ1-1; 10 nucleotides agree with TRBD1. CDR3 length: 16 residues. V gave up 0 bases and J gave up 2 bases; unmatched junction bases: 3. Germline V gives CDR1 MNHEY, CDR2 SVGAGI. The CDR3 sequence is CASSYSWTGGNTEAFF. In DNA, the CDR3 is TGTGCCAGCAGTTACTCTTGGACAGGGGGAAACACTGAAGCTTTCTTT.

J is TRBJ2-7 and V is TRBV3-1 (or the pseudogene TRBV3-2), with TRBD2 identical over 13 bases. The J segment lost 6 bases and the V segment lost 5 bases, leaving 7 bases of the junction unmatched. Germline CDR1 is LGHDT and CDR2 is YNNKEL (reference sequence). CDR3 size: 15 residues. The CDR3 nucleotides are TGTGCCAGCAGCTCAGGGACTAGCGGGGCGGGCGAGCAGTACTTC. Protein sequence: CASSSGTSGAGEQYF.

J is TRBJ1-2 and V is TRBV5-6; no definite D call. Trimming took 0 bases from V and 5 from J, leaving 8 bases between them. The CDR3 runs 13 residues. CDR1 and CDR2 from the germline V gene are SGHDT and YYEEEE. The CDR3 protein is CASSLDRFYGYTF. CDR3 nucleotides: TGTGCCAGCAGCTTGGACAGATTTTATGGCTACACCTTC.

This clone has more than one count but fewer than ten. This chain connects TRBV21-1 to TRBJ1-6; the tabulated D call, TRBD1, remains unverified against the DNA. TRBV21-1 is a listed pseudogene. The CDR3 sequence is 17 residues long. CDR3 bases: TGTGCCAGCAGCAGCCCTGGGACAGAGCCTGTTAATTCACCCCTCCACTTT. Residues: CASSSPGTEPVNSPLHF.

This chain connects TRBV6-5 to TRBJ1-6, with D possibly TRBD1 on 6 matching bases. CDR1 and CDR2 (germline): MNHEY, SVGAGI. V lost 0 bases to trimming and J lost 8 bases, with 11 bases between them. The CDR3 contains 15 residues. The DNA for the CDR3 is TGTGCCAGCAGTTACTCCAGGGGTGTGGATTCACCCCTCCACTTT. This codes for CASSYSRGVDSPLHF.

This clone was found once. In DNA, the CDR3 is TGCGCCAGCAGCTTGAGGGGACAGGGGGATAATTCACCCCTCCACTTT. Its translation: CASSLRGQGDNSPLHF. The rearrangement links TRBV5-1 to TRBJ1-6; TRBD1 matches 11 bases. V dropped 1 base and J dropped 5; count of bases not matched to a gene: 2. The CDR3 loop spans 16 amino acids. From germline, CDR1 is SGHRS and CDR2 YFSETQ. Complete variable domain (other parts from reference TRBV5-1 and TRBJ1-6): KAGVTQTPRYLIKTRGQQVTLSCSPISGHRSVSWYQQTPGQGLQFLFEYFSETQRNKGNFPGRFSGRQFSNSRSEMNVSTLELGDSALYLCASSLRGQGDNSPLHFGNGTRLTVT.

The chain couples TRBV2 to TRBJ2-2, with TRBD2 matching 13 bases. Germline V gene lookup returns CDR1 SNHLY and CDR2 FYNNEI. V trimming: 8 bases; J trimming: 6 bases; junction bases outside the gene matches: 3. The CDR3 has 14 amino acids. CDR3 nucleotides: TGTGCCAGCCGAGGACTAGCGGGAGCCGGGGAGCTGTTTTTT. Its translation: CASRGLAGAGELFF.

J is TRBJ2-4 and V is TRBV20-1; tentative D call: TRBD2 (5 bases). Germline V gene data show CDR1 as DFQATT and CDR2 as SNEGSKA (reference sequence). The V end lost 3 bases, the J end lost 2 bases, and 17 bases lay between the germline ends. This CDR3 is 16 amino acids long. The DNA of the CDR3 is TGCAGTGCTAGTGGCGCGCGGGTAGCGACCAAAAACATTCAGTACTTC. Translated, it gives CSASGARVATKNIQYF.

This clone has a single count. V is TRBV2 and J is TRBJ1-6; 7 nucleotides line up with TRBD1. This CDR3 contains 14 residues. The V and J ends lost 8 bases and 6 bases, in that order; junction bases with no gene match: 7. Germline assignment: CDR1 SNHLY and CDR2 FYNNEI. Here the CDR3 reads CASVLRQGNSPLHF. Here the CDR3 DNA reads TGTGCCAGCGTTCTTAGACAGGGTAATTCACCCCTCCACTTT.

V usage is TRBV7-3 and J usage is TRBJ1-2, with 8 positions matching TRBD1. V shed 5 bases and J 5 bases; nucleotides not matched to a gene: 10. Germline V CDR1 and CDR2: SGHTA, FQGTGA. This CDR3 is 15 amino acids long. CDR3 region: CASSPFQGAGYGYTF. DNA for the CDR3: TGTGCCAGCAGCCCCTTCCAGGGGGCAGGTTATGGCTACACCTTC.

CDR3 in DNA: TGTGCCAGCAGGAGGGGGTCCTACGAGCAGTACTTC. Its protein is CASRRGSYEQYF. The chain joins TRBV6-5 to TRBJ2-7, with D maybe TRBD1 (6 bases). The CDR3 loop spans 12 amino acids. Trimming took 6 bases from V and 1 from J, leaving 7 bases between them. Germline CDR1 and CDR2: MNHEY and SVGAGI.

This clone has a handful of counts. The chain carries TRBV2 and TRBJ1-6; a possible D gene is TRBD1 (6 bases). Trimming removed 8 bases from V and 6 bases from J, with 17 bases in between. This CDR3 contains 15 residues. Germline-derived CDR1 and CDR2 are SNHLY and FYNNEI. CDR3 in DNA: TGTGCCAGCGCCCCAGAGGCAGGGGCTAATTCACCCCTCCACTTT. Its translation is CASAPEAGANSPLHF.

The chain is built from TRBV28 and TRBJ1-6; 7 positions agree with TRBD1. The length of the CDR3 is 17 residues. Germline V lookup: CDR1 MDHEN, CDR2 SYDVKM. With 5 bases clipped from V and 0 bases from J, the junction kept 7 bases outside the gene matches. In DNA, the CDR3 is TGTGCCAGCAGTGATCCGACAGGGAGCTCCTATAATTCACCCCTCCACTTT. It is translated as CASSDPTGSSYNSPLHF.

The chain carries TRBV7-6 and TRBJ2-7; the D is unclear. The germline V and J ends were trimmed by 7 bases and 4 bases, with 14 bases remaining between them. The CDR3 covers 13 residues. CDR1 and CDR2 (germline): SGHVS, FNYEAQ. The CDR3 sequence is CASTSPGSYEQYF. Here the CDR3 DNA reads TGTGCCAGCACCTCACCGGGTTCGTACGAGCAGTACTTC.

CDR3 in amino acids: CASSTSTIYGYTF. The CDR3 DNA reads TGTGCCAGTAGTACCTCGACAATCTATGGCTACACCTTC. The chain recombines TRBV19 with TRBJ1-2; D is ambiguous. The CDR3 contains 13 residues. V lost 4 bases and J lost 4, with 10 bases in between. Germline V gene lookup returns CDR1 LNHDA and CDR2 SQIVND (reference sequence).

Regarding this clone: Other nucleotide sequences from this sample produce the same CDR3. This CDR3 reads CASSQAGTDTQYF. CDR3 bases: TGCGCCAGCAGCCAAGCGGGCACAGATACGCAGTATTTT. This chain connects TRBV4-3 to TRBJ2-3; D is unresolved. V dropped 1 base and J dropped 1 base, with 3 bases sitting between them. Germline CDR1 reads LGHNA; CDR2 reads YSLEER. This CDR3 contains 13 residues.

The V and J genes are TRBV9 and TRBJ1-3; tentatively, D is TRBD1 (6 bases). The CDR3 is 16 amino acids. CDR1 and CDR2 from the germline V gene are SGDLS and YYNGEE. Trimming took 3 bases from V and 0 from J, leaving 13 bases between them. CDR3 residues: CASSAQAQGSGNTIYF. The CDR3 DNA reads TGTGCCAGCAGCGCACAAGCACAGGGCTCTGGAAACACCATATATTTT.

The CDR3 DNA reads as TGTGCCAGCGGTGGGCAGCCTAACAATCAGCCCCAGCATTTT. Its translation: CASGGQPNNQPQHF. The chain joins TRBV7-9 to TRBJ1-5; no clear D gene. V lost 8 bases, J lost 3 bases, and 14 bases lay in between. The length of the CDR3 is 14 residues. Germline CDR1 and CDR2: SEHNR and FQNEAQ (reference sequence).

V usage is TRBV21-1 and J usage is TRBJ2-7; the D segment call TRBD1 is taken from the table without a DNA check. TRBV21-1 is a known pseudogene. CDR3 size: 15 residues. CDR3 amino acids: CASSKNQGLANEQYF. In DNA form, the CDR3 reads TGTGCCAGCAGCAAGAACCAGGGTCTCGCTAACGAGCAGTACTTC.

The rearrangement joins TRBV9 to TRBJ2-2, with 11 bases aligning to TRBD2. Germline V lookup: CDR1 SGDLS, CDR2 YYNGEE. V lost 4 bases to trimming and J lost 5 bases; unmatched junction nucleotides: 1. CDR3 length: 14 amino acids. CDR3 amino acids: CASSWTSGTGELFF. The DNA of the CDR3 is TGTGCCAGCAGCTGGACTAGCGGGACCGGGGAGCTGTTTTTT.

This clone appeared a single time. This sequence joins TRBV9 and TRBJ1-2, with 7 bases lining up with TRBD1. The junction had 11 bases not matched to a gene; V was cut back by 0 bases and J by 6 bases. Germline assignment: CDR1 SGDLS and CDR2 YYNGEE. This CDR3 comprises 16 residues. CDR3 nucleotide sequence: TGTGCCAGCAGCGTAGCTAAAACAGGGGAGGACAATGGCTACACCTTC. Its protein is CASSVAKTGEDNGYTF.

The J gene is TRBJ1-5, the V gene TRBV19, with 7 bases that match TRBD1. The V segment lost 6 bases and the J segment 4 bases; nucleotides outside the gene matches: 15. The CDR3 is 17 amino acids. Germline CDR1 LNHDA, CDR2 SQIVND (reference sequence). CDR3: CASRHTPWTGQNQPQHF. DNA for the CDR3: TGTGCCAGTAGACACACTCCCTGGACAGGCCAGAATCAGCCCCAGCATTTT.

The rearrangement links TRBV11-3 to TRBJ2-3, with D perhaps TRBD2 (6 bases). The V end lost 5 bases, the J end lost 6 bases, and 12 bases lay between the germline ends. The CDR3 loop spans 13 amino acids. Germline CDR1 and CDR2: SGHNT and YENEEA. The CDR3 reads CASSPRDSDTQYF. The DNA for the CDR3 is TGTGCCAGCAGCCCTCGGGACTCGGATACGCAGTATTTT.